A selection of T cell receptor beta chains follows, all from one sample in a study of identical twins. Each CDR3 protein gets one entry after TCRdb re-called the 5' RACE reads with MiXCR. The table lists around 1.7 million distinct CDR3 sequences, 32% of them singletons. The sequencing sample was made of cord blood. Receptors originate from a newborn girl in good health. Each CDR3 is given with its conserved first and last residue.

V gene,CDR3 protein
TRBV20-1,CSATPGTGNQPQHF
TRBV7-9,CASSLGGASPGQPQHF
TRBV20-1,CSYSGTALSEQYF
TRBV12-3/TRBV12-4,CASSSPGQGGFVNEKLFF
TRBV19,CASSPLPKPGELFF
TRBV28,CASSPRTGAPPHYEQYF
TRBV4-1,CASSHIGLAGITYEQYF
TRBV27,CASSPAAVGYGYTF
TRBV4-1,CASSPITPEYRGYTEAFF
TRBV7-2,CASSLGGRFQETQYF
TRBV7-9,CASSPGQGVDEQYF
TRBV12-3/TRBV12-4,CASSRLGTVGTEAFF
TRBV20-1,CSDGLAGGFRKTQYF
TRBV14,CASVGDSNYGYTF
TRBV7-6,CASSLGLGNSPLHF
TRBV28,CASSSGLAGVGNEQFF
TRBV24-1,CATSDNGAVREQFF
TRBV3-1,CASSLMPKGETQYF
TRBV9,CASSPLAGAPYGYTF
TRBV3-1,CASSLGHPIAKNIRYF
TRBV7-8,CASSSQGAGSQETQYF
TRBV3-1,CASSPRGQGRKDTQYF
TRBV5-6,CASSLGEANQPQHF